This T cell receptor beta chain was recorded in a study of shared clonotypes between healthy human individuals. Study conclusions and caveats: Limitation of the genetic and exposure-history diversity represented came from the few donors.

The deep-level immunoSEQ assay was used. Clones were read by immunoSEQ multiplex PCR, and TCRdb kept only the in-frame ones, dropping some. The table lists about 1 million clones, about 80% of them singletons, with roughly 1.4% in the top ten. Comments on this clone: Its antigen is undetermined.

The germline CDR1 and CDR2 sequences are SGHDT and YYEEEE. CDR3 length: 14 amino acids. Trimming stripped 3 bases from V and 8 bases from J, with 15 bases between. The source material was memory CD4+ T cells sorted from blood. Sample subset: CD45RA-negative fraction. This chain links TRBV5-6 with TRBJ2-1, with D perhaps being TRBD1 or TRBD2 (5 bases each). This sequence was found in a man younger than 30 in good health. The CDR3: CASSSGPLGDEQFF. Written as DNA, the CDR3 is TGTGCCAGCAGCTCGGGACCCCTCGGCGATGAGCAGTTCTTC.